A selection of T cell receptor beta chains follows, all from one sample in a study of blood T cell repertoires in COVID-19. Clones were read by immunoSEQ multiplex PCR, and TCRdb kept only the in-frame ones, dropping some. The table lists approximately 75,000 clones, 82% of them singletons, with approximately 7.3% in the top ten. Sequenced material: peripheral blood. The receptors come from a human donor in a cohort sampled during active COVID-19. Both conserved end residues are part of each CDR3. The order of the fields is V gene, D gene, J gene, clone size, CDR3 protein, CDR3 DNA. D genes are given only for firm matches. Clone size is stated in some rows and not others, as once, few, many or a class when expanded.

v_call: TRBV2
d_call: TRBD1
j_call: TRBJ1-1
clone_size: -
cdr3_aa: CASSRGRATEAFF
cdr3_nt: TGTGCCAGCAGTAGGGGGCGGGCCACTGAAGCTTTCTTT

v_call: TRBV7-9
d_call: TRBD1
j_call: TRBJ1-4
clone_size: -
cdr3_aa: CASSPDRDQEKLFF
cdr3_nt: TGTGCCAGCAGCCCAGACAGGGATCAGGAAAAACTGTTTTTT

v_call: TRBV10-2
d_call: TRBD2
j_call: TRBJ2-7
clone_size: -
cdr3_aa: CASSDPRLATSYEQYF
cdr3_nt: TGCGCCAGCAGTGACCCGAGACTAGCGACCTCCTACGAGCAGTACTTC

v_call: TRBV28
d_call: -
j_call: TRBJ1-6
clone_size: -
cdr3_aa: CASILRGANSPLHF
cdr3_nt: TGTGCCAGCATCCTACGGGGGGCTAATTCACCCCTCCACTTT

v_call: TRBV5-1
d_call: TRBD1
j_call: TRBJ1-1
clone_size: few
cdr3_aa: CASIRQGSAEAFF
cdr3_nt: TGCGCCAGCATTAGACAGGGTAGTGCTGAAGCTTTCTTT

v_call: TRBV10-3
d_call: TRBD1
j_call: TRBJ1-2
clone_size: -
cdr3_aa: CATGTGDYGYTF
cdr3_nt: TGTGCCACAGGGACAGGGGATTATGGCTACACCTTC

v_call: TRBV18
d_call: TRBD1
j_call: TRBJ1-5
clone_size: once
cdr3_aa: CASSPSPGTGQPQHF
cdr3_nt: TGTGCCAGCTCACCCAGTCCCGGGACAGGGCAACCCCAGCATTTT

v_call: TRBV11-3
d_call: -
j_call: TRBJ2-1
clone_size: -
cdr3_aa: CASSLVGGNEQFF
cdr3_nt: TGTGCCAGCAGCTTAGTCGGGGGCAATGAGCAGTTCTTC

v_call: TRBV6-5
d_call: -
j_call: TRBJ2-7
clone_size: -
cdr3_aa: CASSYSVSGEQYF
cdr3_nt: TGTGCCAGCAGTTACTCCGTGTCGGGCGAGCAGTACTTC

v_call: TRBV27
d_call: -
j_call: TRBJ2-7
clone_size: -
cdr3_aa: CASSFAGQRSYEQYF
cdr3_nt: TGTGCCAGCAGTTTCGCGGGACAGAGATCCTACGAGCAGTACTTC

v_call: TRBV24-1
d_call: TRBD2
j_call: TRBJ2-1
clone_size: -
cdr3_aa: CATSDPGTSGNNEQFF
cdr3_nt: TGTGCCACCAGTGACCCCGGGACTAGCGGAAACAATGAGCAGTTCTTC

v_call: TRBV5-1
d_call: -
j_call: TRBJ2-1
clone_size: -
cdr3_aa: CASSPYTSTGNEQFF
cdr3_nt: TGCGCCAGCAGCCCGTATACTAGTACCGGCAATGAGCAGTTCTTC

v_call: TRBV6-5
d_call: TRBD1
j_call: TRBJ1-5
clone_size: -
cdr3_aa: CASSKTGGGNQPQHF
cdr3_nt: TGTGCCAGCAGTAAAACAGGGGGCGGCAATCAGCCCCAGCATTTT

v_call: TRBV9
d_call: -
j_call: TRBJ1-4
clone_size: -
cdr3_aa: CASSVSVAVEKLFF
cdr3_nt: TGTGCCAGCAGCGTATCGGTGGCGGTTGAAAAACTGTTTTTT

v_call: TRBV18
d_call: TRBD2
j_call: TRBJ2-1
clone_size: few
cdr3_aa: CASSITSGDYNEQFF
cdr3_nt: TGTGCCAGCTCGATAACTAGCGGCGATTACAATGAGCAGTTCTTC

v_call: TRBV5-4
d_call: -
j_call: TRBJ2-5
clone_size: -
cdr3_aa: CASSDRRGAGETQYF
cdr3_nt: TGTGCCAGCAGCGACAGACGGGGGGCAGGGGAGACCCAGTACTTC

v_call: TRBV9
d_call: -
j_call: TRBJ1-3
clone_size: -
cdr3_aa: CASSVTGLSSGNTIYF
cdr3_nt: TGTGCCAGCAGCGTAACGGGACTGAGCTCTGGAAACACCATATATTTT

v_call: TRBV12-5
d_call: -
j_call: TRBJ1-2
clone_size: -
cdr3_aa: CASGLARASVGYGYTF
cdr3_nt: TGTGCTAGTGGTTTGGCCAGGGCGTCGGTCGGCTATGGCTACACCTTC

v_call: TRBV6-4
d_call: -
j_call: TRBJ2-1
clone_size: -
cdr3_aa: CASSDSGLRHQFF
cdr3_nt: TGTGCCAGCAGTGACTCGGGGCTAAGGCACCAGTTCTTC

v_call: TRBV5-6
d_call: -
j_call: TRBJ1-2
clone_size: -
cdr3_aa: CASSLGRGYGYTF
cdr3_nt: TGTGCCAGCAGCTTGGGACGGGGCTATGGCTACACCTTC

v_call: TRBV12-3/TRBV12-4
d_call: -
j_call: TRBJ2-7
clone_size: -
cdr3_aa: CASSLGGNEQYF
cdr3_nt: TGTGCCAGCAGTTTAGGAGGGAACGAGCAGTACTTC

v_call: TRBV7-2
d_call: -
j_call: TRBJ2-1
clone_size: -
cdr3_aa: CASSLGGVGAEEQFF
cdr3_nt: TGTGCCAGCAGCTTAGGAGGTGTAGGGGCCGAAGAGCAGTTCTTC

v_call: TRBV6-2/TRBV6-3
d_call: TRBD1
j_call: TRBJ2-3
clone_size: few
cdr3_aa: CASSPTRQGGTDTQYF
cdr3_nt: TGTGCCAGCAGCCCTACTCGACAGGGGGGTACAGATACGCAGTATTTT

v_call: TRBV6-2/TRBV6-3
d_call: -
j_call: TRBJ2-7
clone_size: few
cdr3_aa: CASSTTGSGQYF
cdr3_nt: TGTGCCAGCAGTACCACAGGTTCGGGGCAGTACTTC

v_call: TRBV27
d_call: -
j_call: TRBJ1-5
clone_size: -
cdr3_aa: CASSFLGSRPNQPQHF
cdr3_nt: TGTGCCAGCAGTTTCTTGGGCAGCAGGCCCAATCAGCCCCAGCATTTT

v_call: TRBV7-9
d_call: TRBD2
j_call: TRBJ2-5
clone_size: -
cdr3_aa: CASRTSGEETQYF
cdr3_nt: TGTGCCAGCCGAACTAGCGGTGAAGAGACCCAGTACTTC

v_call: TRBV9
d_call: -
j_call: TRBJ1-4
clone_size: -
cdr3_aa: CASSVDSDNEKLFF
cdr3_nt: TGTGCCAGCAGCGTGGACAGCGATAATGAAAAACTGTTTTTT

v_call: TRBV24-1
d_call: TRBD1
j_call: TRBJ1-2
clone_size: -
cdr3_aa: CATSDGTGGSGYTF
cdr3_nt: TGTGCCACCAGTGATGGGACAGGGGGCTCTGGCTACACCTTC

v_call: TRBV5-1
d_call: -
j_call: TRBJ1-1
clone_size: -
cdr3_aa: CASSLSGDYTEAFF
cdr3_nt: TGCGCCAGCAGCCTCTCCGGGGACTACACTGAAGCTTTCTTT

v_call: TRBV10-2
d_call: TRBD1
j_call: TRBJ1-5
clone_size: many
cdr3_aa: CASSWTGGNQPQHF
cdr3_nt: TGCGCCAGCAGTTGGACAGGGGGCAATCAGCCCCAGCATTTT

v_call: TRBV6-5
d_call: TRBD1
j_call: TRBJ1-4
clone_size: -
cdr3_aa: CASSMIQGRNEKLFF
cdr3_nt: TGTGCCAGCAGTATGATACAGGGGAGAAATGAAAAACTGTTTTTT

v_call: TRBV18
d_call: -
j_call: TRBJ2-6
clone_size: once
cdr3_aa: CASSPGLGYSGANVLTF
cdr3_nt: TGTGCCAGCTCACCGGGACTGGGATACTCTGGGGCCAACGTCCTGACTTTC

v_call: TRBV11-1
d_call: -
j_call: TRBJ2-3
clone_size: -
cdr3_aa: CASSLGRGDTQYF
cdr3_nt: TGTGCCAGCAGCTTAGGCAGGGGAGATACGCAGTATTTT

v_call: TRBV6-2/TRBV6-3
d_call: TRBD1
j_call: TRBJ1-5
clone_size: few
cdr3_aa: CASSLRQGAMQPQHF
cdr3_nt: TGTGCCAGCAGTTTACGACAGGGGGCGATGCAGCCCCAGCATTTT

v_call: TRBV2
d_call: -
j_call: TRBJ1-5
clone_size: -
cdr3_aa: CASSGTAAGNQPQHF
cdr3_nt: TGTGCCAGCAGTGGCACGGCGGCGGGCAATCAGCCCCAGCATTTT

v_call: TRBV5-1
d_call: -
j_call: TRBJ2-5
clone_size: few
cdr3_aa: CASSLVGAETQYF
cdr3_nt: TGCGCCAGCAGCTTGGTAGGAGCAGAGACCCAGTACTTC

v_call: TRBV12-3/TRBV12-4
d_call: -
j_call: TRBJ2-7
clone_size: -
cdr3_aa: CASSQVNEQYF
cdr3_nt: TGTGCCAGCAGCCAGGTAAACGAGCAGTACTTC

v_call: TRBV6-5
d_call: TRBD1
j_call: TRBJ1-5
clone_size: once
cdr3_aa: CASSRRQGSNQPQHF
cdr3_nt: TGTGCCAGCAGTCGCCGACAGGGTAGCAATCAGCCCCAGCATTTT